Below, 4 T cell receptor beta chains from the same sample are listed, as sequenced in a study of T-cell memory formation after mild COVID-19. Using its own MiXCR run on the 5' RACE reads, TCRdb lists one record per CDR3 protein. The sample carries 170,000 or so distinct CDR3 sequences, roughly a fifth recorded once. The specimen was PBMCs or a T cell subset sorted from them (not recorded which). The receptors come from an adult woman who had mild COVID-19 (a few samples of this study predate the infection). Cell type and time point are not known.

The table lists this clonotype with many counts. V gene TRBV24-1 combines with J gene TRBJ2-1; 12 positions agree with TRBD2. The germline V gene has CDR1 KGHDR and CDR2 SFDVKD. J gave up 7 bases and V 0 bases, and 6 bases lay outside the gene matches. The CDR3 extends over 17 amino acids. DNA for the CDR3: TGTGCCACCAGTGATTTGATGACTAGCGGGAGCCGGAATGAGCAGTTCTTC. This codes for CATSDLMTSGSRNEQFF.

The chain joins TRBV7-9 to TRBJ2-2, with TRBD1 matching over 7 bases. The germline V gene has CDR1 SEHNR and CDR2 FQNEAQ (reference sequence). The CDR3 extends over 13 amino acids. After removal of 5 bases from V and 7 bases from J, the junction contained 4 bases not matched to a gene. CDR3 region: CASSPRDSGELFF. The DNA of the CDR3 is TGTGCCAGCAGCCCCCGGGACAGCGGGGAGCTGTTTTTT. Looking up the rest from reference TRBV7-9 and TRBJ2-2 gives the full variable domain: DTGVSQNPRHKITKRGQNVTFRCDPISEHNRLYWYRQTLGQGPEFLTYFQNEAQLEKSRLLSDRFSAERPKGSFSTLEIQRTEQGDSAMYLCASSPRDSGELFFGEGSRLTVL.

The chain carries TRBV29-1 and TRBJ2-2; TRBD1 or TRBD2 may be the D gene (5 bases each). The V gene's germline CDR1 is SQVTM and CDR2 ANQGSEA. V was cut by 6 bases and J by 0 bases, with 14 bases left in between. The CDR3 sequence is 15 residues long. CDR3 in amino acids: CSVQFGTTNTGELFF. DNA of the CDR3: TGCAGCGTGCAATTCGGGACGACGAACACCGGGGAGCTGTTTTTT.

The chain is built from TRBV6-2 or TRBV6-3 and TRBJ1-5; D ambiguous. The CDR3 has 18 amino acids. CDR1 is MNHEY and CDR2 is SVGEGT in the germline V gene. The ends were cut back, 3 bases at V and 8 bases at J, with 26 bases in the middle. This CDR3 is CASSYNPNREAYVEPQHF. The DNA of the CDR3 is TGTGCCAGCAGTTATAACCCTAACCGGGAGGCTTATGTGGAGCCCCAGCATTTT.